The 28 T cell receptor beta chains presented below share a single source sample, sequenced in a study of blood T cell repertoires in COVID-19 (dated by TCRdb to 2020 to 2022). The receptor library was made with the immunoSEQ multiplex PCR assay. What TCRdb holds here is the immuneACCESS table cut down to in-frame rearrangements. Part of the clones is not present; checked against another copy, under half of the missing clones reflect an unresolved V gene, and the others are unexplained. The sample table shows 150,000 to 200,000 clones, and over 80% are seen once. The top ten clonotypes cover 6% to 8% of the sample. The specimen was peripheral blood. The receptors derive from a woman aged 65 to 85 with COVID-19, enrolled during active disease.

The chain links TRBV11-3 to TRBJ2-1, with TRBD1 identical over 8 bases. This CDR3 contains 14 residues. Germline V lookup: CDR1 SGHNT, CDR2 YENEEA. V shed 6 bases and J 9 bases; nucleotides not matched to a gene: 10. The CDR3 protein is CASRRQGASGEQFF. CDR3 nucleotide sequence: TGTGCCAGCAGAAGGCAGGGGGCTTCGGGTGAGCAGTTCTTC. The full variable domain, with the rest looked up from reference TRBV11-3 and TRBJ2-1, is EAGVVQSPRYKIIEKKQPVAFWCNPISGHNTLYWYLQNLGQGPELLIRYENEEAVDDSQLPKDRFSAERLKGVDSTLKIQPAELGDSAVYLCASRRQGASGEQFFGPGTRLTVL.

CDR3 nucleotide sequence: TGCAGTGGGGCCGGGGCCAACGTCCTGACTTTC. It codes for CSGAGANVLTF. This rearrangement joins TRBV20-1 to TRBJ2-6; D call uncertain. Germline V lookup: CDR1 DFQATT, CDR2 SNEGSKA (reference sequence). V was cut by 7 bases and J by 4 bases, with 5 bases left in between. CDR3 size: 11 residues.

The chain combines TRBV6-5 with TRBJ2-7; 7 bases are shared with TRBD2. Trimming cost V 0 bases and J 2 bases; bases outside gene matches: 4. The CDR3 spans 15 residues. The germline gives CDR1 MNHEY, CDR2 SVGAGI. The CDR3 loop is CASSYSSSGAYEQYF. The CDR3 coding sequence is TGTGCCAGCAGTTACTCGTCTAGCGGAGCCTACGAGCAGTACTTC.

The chain joins TRBV6-5 to TRBJ2-1, with 8 bases matching TRBD1. The CDR3 is 13 amino acids. Per the germline V gene, CDR1 is MNHEY and CDR2 is SVGAGI. V lost 5 bases, J lost 12 bases, and 9 bases stayed unmatched. CDR3 sequence (DNA): TGTGCCAGCAGTAGACCAGGGGGCACGGTGCAGTTCTTC. As protein: CASSRPGGTVQFF.

The genes are TRBV28 and TRBJ1-4; D unclear. Trimming removed 10 bases from V and 7 bases from J, with 19 bases in between. The CDR3 contains 14 residues. Germline V lookup: CDR1 MDHEN, CDR2 SYDVKM. CDR3 loop: CAIRSTGRREKLFF. The CDR3 DNA is TGTGCCATAAGAAGTACGGGTCGTCGTGAAAAACTGTTTTTT.

This clone showed up just a few times. The chain links TRBV6-6 to TRBJ2-7; 10 positions agree with TRBD1. V was clipped by 5 bases and J by 0 bases; unmatched bases: 10. Germline assignment: CDR1 MNHNY and CDR2 SVGAGI (reference sequence). The CDR3 has 17 amino acids. The CDR3 DNA reads TGTGCCAGCAGTCTACTCCGGACAGGGGGGGGCTCCTACGAGCAGTACTTC. Residues: CASSLLRTGGGSYEQYF.

The rearrangement joins TRBV11-3 to TRBJ1-1, with TRBD1 as a possible D gene (6 bases). Trimming removed 1 base from V and 1 base from J, with 10 bases in between. CDR1 is SGHNT and CDR2 is YENEEA in the germline V gene. This CDR3 has 15 residues. The CDR3 DNA is TGTGCCAGCAGCTTAGTTGGGGGCGCGAACACTGAAGCTTTCTTT. It specifies CASSLVGGANTEAFF.

V usage is TRBV7-2 and J usage is TRBJ2-3; 8 bases are a match to TRBD2. Germline CDR1 is SGHTA and CDR2 is FQGNSA. J was trimmed by 4 bases and V by 3 bases; bases with no gene match: 6. The CDR3 spans 15 residues. CDR3 DNA: TGTGCCAGCAGCTTCCTGACGACTAGCGCAGATACGCAGTATTTT. It yields the protein CASSFLTTSADTQYF.

The chain carries TRBV7-6 and TRBJ2-2, with D possibly TRBD1 on 5 matching bases. Trimming took 5 bases from V and 8 from J, leaving 12 bases between them. The CDR3 covers 13 residues. The germline gives CDR1 SGHVS, CDR2 FNYEAQ. The CDR3 protein is CASSPQAGGELFF. The CDR3 DNA reads TGTGCCAGCAGCCCACAGGCTGGAGGGGAGCTGTTTTTT.

The chain has TRBV9 and TRBJ2-4; unclear D gene. The V end was cut by 3 bases, the J end by 2 bases, with 15 bases between. The CDR3 spans 16 residues. CDR1 SGDLS and CDR2 YYNGEE come from the germline V gene. CDR3 sequence reads: CASSATQTESKNIQYF. The CDR3 DNA sequence: TGTGCCAGCAGCGCAACTCAGACGGAGTCCAAAAACATTCAGTACTTC.

This chain links TRBV11-2 with TRBJ2-7; 8 bases map to TRBD1. The CDR3 is 15 residues long. Germline loops: CDR1 SGHAT, CDR2 FQNNGV. V trimming: 5 bases; J trimming: 3 bases; junction bases outside the gene matches: 9. Here the CDR3 reads CASSPSGGAFYEQYF. The CDR3 nucleotides read TGTGCCAGCAGCCCCTCAGGGGGCGCCTTCTACGAGCAGTACTTC.

The chain has TRBV6-6 and TRBJ1-2; tentatively, D is TRBD1 (6 bases). Germline V gene lookup returns CDR1 MNHNY and CDR2 SVGAGI (reference sequence). The CDR3 totals 16 residues. Trimming left V 4 bases short and J 4 bases short, with 19 bases between. The CDR3 region is CASSFLPWTEIYGYTF. CDR3 DNA: TGTGCCAGCAGTTTCCTACCTTGGACAGAAATCTATGGCTACACCTTC.

This chain uses TRBV5-1 with TRBJ2-5; 7 bases map to TRBD1. Germline CDR1 is SGHRS and CDR2 is YFSETQ. The length of the CDR3 is 13 residues. Losses at the gene ends were 7 bases for V and 0 bases for J; bases not matched to a gene: 3. The CDR3 protein is CASYRGDQETQYF. In DNA, the CDR3 is TGCGCCAGCTACAGGGGAGACCAAGAGACCCAGTACTTC.

The chain joins TRBV4-1 to TRBJ2-1; D unresolved. This CDR3 spans 15 amino acids. CDR1 is MGHRA, CDR2 YSYEKL, per germline. Trimming took off 6 bases at V and 8 bases at J, with 20 bases between the two ends. The CDR3 DNA is TGCGCCAGCAGTCTCAGTCACGCGGTCCGCGATGAGCAGTTCTTC. Its protein product is CASSLSHAVRDEQFF.

The table lists this clone with a few counts. This rearrangement joins TRBV7-3 to TRBJ2-2; D remains ambiguous. Trimming took off 5 bases at V and 3 bases at J, with 4 bases between the two ends. The CDR3 consists of 12 residues. Germline lookup yields CDR1 SGHTA and CDR2 FQGTGA. The CDR3 loop is CASSTYTGELFF. Written as DNA, the CDR3 is TGTGCCAGCAGCACATACACCGGGGAGCTGTTTTTT.

V and J are TRBV7-2 and TRBJ1-1; D is perhaps TRBD1 (6 bases). Germline V gene data show CDR1 as SGHTA and CDR2 as FQGNSA. The CDR3 extends over 13 amino acids. V lost 3 bases and J 5 bases, leaving 10 bases between the germline ends. DNA of the CDR3: TGTGCCAGCAGCTTTACAGGGACGACTGAAGCTTTCTTT. Its translation: CASSFTGTTEAFF.

The genes are TRBV3-1 (or the pseudogene TRBV3-2) and TRBJ1-2; D remains ambiguous. This CDR3 region has 11 residues. With 4 bases removed from V and 14 bases from J, the gap between germline ends came to 14 bases. CDR1 is LGHDT, CDR2 YNNKEL, per germline (reference sequence). CDR3 loop: CASSRTGNRTF. CDR3 DNA: TGTGCCAGCAGCCGCACCGGGAATAGAACCTTC.

The CDR3 DNA sequence: TGTGCCAGCAGGTTAAATGACAGGGCCTACGAGCAGTACTTC. Encoded protein: CASRLNDRAYEQYF. The chain recombines TRBV7-2 with TRBJ2-7, with 7 bases that match TRBD1. From germline, CDR1 is SGHTA and CDR2 FQGNSA. The length of the CDR3 is 14 residues. V dropped 6 bases and J dropped 2; count of bases not matched to a gene: 7.

The chain is built from TRBV7-2 and TRBJ1-5; tentative D call: TRBD1 (5 bases). The CDR3 is made up of 14 amino acids. CDR1 SGHTA and CDR2 FQGNSA come from the germline V gene. The V end lost 5 bases, the J end lost 7 bases, and 15 bases lay between the germline ends. The CDR3 loop is CASSPTRVTQPQHF. CDR3 sequence (DNA): TGTGCCAGCAGCCCTACCAGGGTAACGCAGCCCCAGCATTTT.

This rearrangement joins TRBV5-1 to TRBJ2-5; 7 positions match TRBD1. Germline assignment: CDR1 SGHRS and CDR2 YFSETQ. Losses at the gene ends were 3 bases for V and 5 bases for J; bases not matched to a gene: 4. The CDR3 consists of 13 residues. The CDR3 region has the DNA TGCGCCAGCAGCTATGACAGGGTGGAGACCCAGTACTTC. Its protein is CASSYDRVETQYF.

The count of this clone is one. V and J are TRBV29-1 and TRBJ2-1, with 9 bases that match TRBD1. Germline V CDR1 and CDR2: SQVTM, ANQGSEA. The length of the CDR3 is 14 residues. With V trimmed by 6 bases and J by 5 bases, 8 bases remained unmatched. The chain's CDR3 is CSVSRGTGNNEQFF. Written as DNA, the CDR3 is TGCAGCGTCTCCCGGGGGACAGGGAACAATGAGCAGTTCTTC.

The V gene is TRBV9, the J gene TRBJ1-1, with 9 bases identical to TRBD1. J was trimmed by 0 bases and V by 3 bases; bases with no gene match: 3. The CDR3 spans 15 residues. Germline CDR1 SGDLS, CDR2 YYNGEE. CDR3 coding DNA: TGTGCCAGCAGCGCCCGGACAGGGGTGAACACTGAAGCTTTCTTT. This gives the protein CASSARTGVNTEAFF.

This clone was counted a single time. The gene calls are TRBV2 and TRBJ2-2, with TRBD2 matching 14 bases. The germline V gene has CDR1 SNHLY and CDR2 FYNNEI. Trimming removed 4 bases from V and 4 bases from J; junction bases left unmatched: 8. The CDR3 is 18 amino acids. DNA of the CDR3: TGTGCCAGCAGTGCCTTCCCGGGACTAGCGGGAGCCACCGGGGAGCTGTTTTTT. It is translated as CASSAFPGLAGATGELFF.

V and J are TRBV19 and TRBJ1-2, with D uncertain. The germline V and J ends were trimmed by 2 bases and 4 bases, with 14 bases remaining between them. This CDR3 has 15 amino acids. CDR1 LNHDA and CDR2 SQIVND come from the germline V gene (reference sequence). CDR3 DNA: TGTGCCAGTAGTATACGCCACGGGGTAACCTATGGCTACACCTTC. It yields the protein CASSIRHGVTYGYTF.

The genes are TRBV7-9 and TRBJ2-1; TRBD2 might be the D (6 bases). This CDR3 has 13 residues. V lost 1 base to trimming and J lost 10 bases, with 11 bases between them. Germline loops: CDR1 SEHNR, CDR2 FQNEAQ (reference sequence). Written as DNA, the CDR3 is TGTGCCAGCAGCTTAGGTCGGGAGTACGAGCAGTTCTTC. Its translation is CASSLGREYEQFF. Combining the CDR3 with reference TRBV7-9 and TRBJ2-1 gives the whole variable domain DTGVSQNPRHKITKRGQNVTFRCDPISEHNRLYWYRQTLGQGPEFLTYFQNEAQLEKSRLLSDRFSAERPKGSFSTLEIQRTEQGDSAMYLCASSLGREYEQFFGPGTRLTVL.

The V gene is TRBV28, the J gene TRBJ2-7; a weak D match, TRBD1 (5 bases). CDR1 and CDR2 (germline): MDHEN, SYDVKM. Trimming removed 5 bases at V and 6 bases at J, with 11 bases between. The CDR3 has 12 residues. The CDR3 DNA sequence: TGTGCCAGCAGTACCTTGGACACCGAGCAGTACTTC. As protein: CASSTLDTEQYF.

The gene calls are TRBV27 and TRBJ2-3; D unresolved. In germline, CDR1 is MNHEY, CDR2 SMNVEV (reference sequence). The V end lost 6 bases, the J end lost 13 bases, and 23 bases lay between the germline ends. This CDR3 region has 14 residues. The CDR3 here is CASSPPPPVNFKYF. DNA for the CDR3: TGTGCCAGCAGCCCTCCTCCGCCTGTGAACTTCAAGTATTTT.

CDR3 in amino acids: CASSRTGGNSYEQYF. The CDR3 bases are TGTGCCAGCAGTCGGACAGGGGGCAATTCTTACGAGCAGTACTTC. The V call is TRBV27, the J call TRBJ2-7; 11 positions match TRBD1. Germline lookup yields CDR1 MNHEY and CDR2 SMNVEV (reference sequence). The V gene end was trimmed by 5 bases and the J gene end by 4 bases; junction bases not matched to a gene: 7. The CDR3 extends over 15 amino acids.